These T cell receptor beta chains were read from a single sample in a study of early T cells in non-severe SARS-CoV-2 infection. TCRdb fed the 5' RACE reads into MiXCR, producing one record per CDR3 protein. There are 48,000 or so distinct CDR3 sequences in the sample; about 6.2% occur only once, and under 9% lies in the top ten. The sample was whole blood, taken at baseline. The receptors were sampled from an adult who was a healthcare worker with PCR-confirmed SARS-CoV-2 infection or an uninfected control (not recorded which). Each CDR3 is given with its conserved first and last residue. Fields, in order: clone size, V gene, D gene, J gene, CDR3 DNA, CDR3 protein. The D gene is left open where the match is weak. Size tells how often a clone was seen (once, few, many) or the class of an expanded clone, and some rows leave it out.

size: many
V: TRBV6-6
D: NA
J: TRBJ2-7
DNA: TGTGCCAGCAGTTACTCGAGCTACGAGCAGTACTTC
CDR3: CASSYSSYEQYF

size: many
V: TRBV7-7
D: NA
J: TRBJ2-1
DNA: TGTGCTACACTCCCACCGGTCGCCGATGAGCAGTTCTTC
CDR3: CATLPPVADEQFF

size: few
V: TRBV20-1
D: NA
J: TRBJ2-1
DNA: TGCAGTGCTAGAGGACTCCAGCGCACCTACAATGAGCAGTTCTTC
CDR3: CSARGLQRTYNEQFF

size: many
V: TRBV2
D: NA
J: TRBJ1-2
DNA: TGTGCCAGCAGTGGGGAATATGGCTACACCTTC
CDR3: CASSGEYGYTF

size: NA
V: TRBV20-1
D: TRBD2
J: TRBJ2-3
DNA: TGCAGTGCTAGAGGGCTAGCGGGAGGGCCAAGGACAGATACGCAGTATTTT
CDR3: CSARGLAGGPRTDTQYF

size: few
V: TRBV4-3
D: NA
J: TRBJ2-7
DNA: TGCGCCAGCAGCCAAGGGGGGGCAGGGATGTACGAGCAGTACTTC
CDR3: CASSQGGAGMYEQYF

size: NA
V: TRBV18
D: TRBD1
J: TRBJ1-1
DNA: TGTGCCAGCTCACCATCAAGGGGGCTGAGCACTGAAGCTTTCTTT
CDR3: CASSPSRGLSTEAFF

size: few
V: TRBV6-1
D: TRBD2
J: TRBJ2-5
DNA: TGTGCCAGCAGACTAGCGGCGGAGACCCAGTACTTC
CDR3: CASRLAAETQYF

size: few
V: TRBV29-1
D: NA
J: TRBJ2-7
DNA: TGCAGCGTTGAAGCCGGAACCTCCTACGAGCAGTACTTC
CDR3: CSVEAGTSYEQYF

size: few
V: TRBV6-2/TRBV6-3
D: NA
J: TRBJ2-7
DNA: TGTGCCAGCAGTTCGGGGGTCCGGGAGCAGTACTTC
CDR3: CASSSGVREQYF

size: NA
V: TRBV10-1
D: NA
J: TRBJ1-1
DNA: TGCGCCAGCAGCTTGGGGAGGAACACTGAAGCTTTCTTT
CDR3: CASSLGRNTEAFF

size: many
V: TRBV9
D: NA
J: TRBJ2-7
DNA: TGTGCCAGCGGGCTAGAAGTAACGGGTGAGCAGTACTTC
CDR3: CASGLEVTGEQYF

size: NA
V: TRBV7-6
D: NA
J: TRBJ2-1
DNA: TGTGCCAGCAGCTTAAGGAGTGCCCTTACGGAGCAGTTCTTC
CDR3: CASSLRSALTEQFF

size: few
V: TRBV21-1
D: NA
J: TRBJ1-6
DNA: TGTGCCAGCAGCAAAGACAGGCCGAATTCACCCCTCCACTTT
CDR3: CASSKDRPNSPLHF

size: many
V: TRBV19
D: NA
J: TRBJ1-5
DNA: TGTGCCAGTAGCGGGAGGCTGGCGCCCCAGCATTTT
CDR3: CASSGRLAPQHF

size: NA
V: TRBV10-3
D: NA
J: TRBJ1-5
DNA: TGTGCCATCAGTGAGTTGGCAGAACATAGCAATCAGCCCCAGCATTTT
CDR3: CAISELAEHSNQPQHF

size: many
V: TRBV28
D: TRBD1
J: TRBJ2-2
DNA: TGTGCCAGCAGAACAGGGGGGAACACCGGGGAGCTGTTTTTT
CDR3: CASRTGGNTGELFF

size: many
V: TRBV12-3/TRBV12-4
D: TRBD1
J: TRBJ2-6
DNA: TGTGCCAGCCGCTCCGGGACAGGGGCATCGCCCACTTTC
CDR3: CASRSGTGASPTF

size: NA
V: TRBV28
D: TRBD1
J: TRBJ2-2
DNA: TGTGCCAGCAGTACTAACAGGGGACGGACCGGGGAGCTGTTTTTT
CDR3: CASSTNRGRTGELFF

size: many
V: TRBV20-1
D: TRBD2
J: TRBJ2-2
DNA: TGCAGTGCTAGATCCAGACTAGCGGGTTTCACCGGGGAGCTGTTTTTT
CDR3: CSARSRLAGFTGELFF

size: few
V: TRBV20-1
D: NA
J: TRBJ2-3
DNA: TGCAGTGCTAGGCAGCTGGGGAGCACAGATACGCAGTATTTT
CDR3: CSARQLGSTDTQYF

size: many
V: TRBV24-1
D: TRBD2
J: TRBJ2-1
DNA: TGTGCCACCAGTCGCGGGGGCAATGAGCAGTTCTTC
CDR3: CATSRGGNEQFF

size: few
V: TRBV5-6
D: TRBD1
J: TRBJ1-2
DNA: TGTGCCAGCAGCGCGCGTCGGGACAGGGGAGGGTATGGCTACACCTTC
CDR3: CASSARRDRGGYGYTF

size: many
V: TRBV25-1
D: NA
J: TRBJ1-1
DNA: TGTGCCAGCAGTGAGGCGGGCAGGGGTGTTGAAGCTTTCTTT
CDR3: CASSEAGRGVEAFF

size: few
V: TRBV27
D: TRBD1
J: TRBJ2-7
DNA: TGTGCCAGCACCGAATGGCCGGGACAGGACCTCTACGAGCAGTACTTC
CDR3: CASTEWPGQDLYEQYF

size: many
V: TRBV29-1
D: NA
J: TRBJ2-1
DNA: TGCAGCGTTGAGGCTAGTCCCAACAATGAGCAGTTCTTC
CDR3: CSVEASPNNEQFF

size: many
V: TRBV25-1
D: TRBD1
J: TRBJ2-4
DNA: TGTGCCAGCAGTGGGGGCCAGACAGGGGTAGGGAACATTCAGTACTTC
CDR3: CASSGGQTGVGNIQYF

size: NA
V: TRBV7-9
D: NA
J: TRBJ2-2
DNA: TGTGCCACCTTCTCTATCGGGGAGCTGTTTTTT
CDR3: CATFSIGELFF

size: NA
V: TRBV19
D: NA
J: TRBJ2-2
DNA: TGTGCCAGTAGCCCATCCGGGACCACCGGGGAGCTGTTTTTT
CDR3: CASSPSGTTGELFF

size: few
V: TRBV7-2
D: NA
J: TRBJ2-7
DNA: TGTGCCAGCAGCTTAGTTGGTGGGATCCCCTACGAGCAGTACTTC
CDR3: CASSLVGGIPYEQYF

size: NA
V: TRBV5-5
D: TRBD2
J: TRBJ2-1
DNA: TGTGCCAGCAGCCAGACCGGGACTAGCGGTTTCAATGAGCAGTTCTTC
CDR3: CASSQTGTSGFNEQFF

size: many
V: TRBV19
D: NA
J: TRBJ1-4
DNA: TGTGCCAGTAGTTACCGGGACAACAGCGTTTTT
CDR3: CASSYRDNSVF

size: many
V: TRBV14
D: NA
J: TRBJ2-7
DNA: TGTGCCAGCAGCCTTGCTAGCTACGAGCAGTACTTC
CDR3: CASSLASYEQYF

size: NA
V: TRBV2
D: TRBD2
J: TRBJ2-1
DNA: TGTGCCAGCAGTGAAGGGAGCGGGAGGGGCAATGAGCAGTTCTTC
CDR3: CASSEGSGRGNEQFF

size: NA
V: TRBV6-5
D: NA
J: TRBJ1-4
DNA: TGTGCCAGCAGGAGGGGTTATGAAAAACTGTTTTTT
CDR3: CASRRGYEKLFF

size: many
V: TRBV28
D: NA
J: TRBJ2-1
DNA: TGTGCCAGCAGCTCAGATCGTGGAGGAGGCCTTCTCAATGAGCAGTTCTTC
CDR3: CASSSDRGGGLLNEQFF

size: many
V: TRBV14
D: TRBD1
J: TRBJ2-7
DNA: TGTGCCAGCAGCCAAACCGGGACAGTTACCTACGAGCAGTACTTC
CDR3: CASSQTGTVTYEQYF

size: NA
V: TRBV3-1
D: TRBD1
J: TRBJ2-5
DNA: TGTGCCAGCAGCCAAACTAACGGGGACAGAGAAGAGACCCAGTACTTC
CDR3: CASSQTNGDREETQYF

size: many
V: TRBV6-6
D: NA
J: TRBJ2-3
DNA: TGTGCCAGCAGCTGGACCGACCTTAGCACAGATACGCAGTATTTT
CDR3: CASSWTDLSTDTQYF

size: many
V: TRBV10-3
D: NA
J: TRBJ2-3
DNA: TGTGCCATCAGTGGTGCTAGTTCGGCCGATACGCAGTATTTT
CDR3: CAISGASSADTQYF

size: many
V: TRBV28
D: TRBD2
J: TRBJ2-3
DNA: TGTGCCAGCAGTTCCTACTTCAAGACTAGCGGGGAAGATACGCAGTATTTT
CDR3: CASSSYFKTSGEDTQYF

size: few
V: TRBV27
D: TRBD1
J: TRBJ1-6
DNA: TGTGCCAGCAGTCCCTCCGGGTGGACAGGGCGCAATTCACCCCTCCACTTT
CDR3: CASSPSGWTGRNSPLHF

size: many
V: TRBV27
D: NA
J: TRBJ2-2
DNA: TGTGCCAGCAGTTTATGGGCCCCAAACGAGGAGCTGTTTTTT
CDR3: CASSLWAPNEELFF

size: many
V: TRBV2
D: NA
J: TRBJ2-5
DNA: TGTGCCAGCAGCGAAAGCAGGGGGGAGAAAGAGACCCAGTACTTC
CDR3: CASSESRGEKETQYF

size: few
V: TRBV29-1
D: TRBD2
J: TRBJ2-7
DNA: TGCAGCGTGCGGACTAGCGGGAGGTATCCAACGTACGAGCAGTACTTC
CDR3: CSVRTSGRYPTYEQYF

size: many
V: TRBV28
D: NA
J: TRBJ2-3
DNA: TGTGCCAGCAGGGGGCGGGATGGCACAGATACGCAGTATTTT
CDR3: CASRGRDGTDTQYF

size: few
V: TRBV21-1
D: NA
J: TRBJ1-4
DNA: NA
CDR3: CASSKSGSGGIMKNCFF

size: many
V: TRBV20-1
D: NA
J: TRBJ1-2
DNA: TGCAGTGCTAGTAAGGGGGGAGCAGGGGCTGGCTACACCTTC
CDR3: CSASKGGAGAGYTF

size: many
V: TRBV6-1
D: TRBD2
J: TRBJ2-7
DNA: TGTGCCAGCAGTGAAACCCGGACTAGCCGCATCTACGAGCAGTACTTC
CDR3: CASSETRTSRIYEQYF

size: many
V: TRBV29-1
D: TRBD2
J: TRBJ2-5
DNA: TGCAGCTCTTCAGCGGGGCCACAAGAGACCCAGTACTTC
CDR3: CSSSAGPQETQYF

size: many
V: TRBV7-9
D: TRBD1
J: TRBJ1-5
DNA: TGTGCCAGCGGAGGACAGGGCTATCAGCCCCAGCATTTT
CDR3: CASGGQGYQPQHF

size: few
V: TRBV6-2/TRBV6-3
D: TRBD2
J: TRBJ2-3
DNA: TGTGCCAGCAGTTACGCGGAATTGGCGGAACTAGCGACCCGAATTGATACGCAGTATTTT
CDR3: CASSYAELAELATRIDTQYF

size: NA
V: TRBV6-5
D: NA
J: TRBJ1-1
DNA: TGTGCCAGCAGTTATCGGGCAGTAGGGGGGCCCACTGAAGCTTTCTTT
CDR3: CASSYRAVGGPTEAFF

size: NA
V: TRBV5-4
D: TRBD1
J: TRBJ2-5
DNA: TGTGCCAGCAGCTTGGTTGGACAGGGATTCGAGACCCAGTACTTC
CDR3: CASSLVGQGFETQYF

size: NA
V: TRBV4-1
D: NA
J: TRBJ1-3
DNA: TGCGCCAGCAGCCAAGAGGACGGCTCTGGAAACACCATATATTTT
CDR3: CASSQEDGSGNTIYF